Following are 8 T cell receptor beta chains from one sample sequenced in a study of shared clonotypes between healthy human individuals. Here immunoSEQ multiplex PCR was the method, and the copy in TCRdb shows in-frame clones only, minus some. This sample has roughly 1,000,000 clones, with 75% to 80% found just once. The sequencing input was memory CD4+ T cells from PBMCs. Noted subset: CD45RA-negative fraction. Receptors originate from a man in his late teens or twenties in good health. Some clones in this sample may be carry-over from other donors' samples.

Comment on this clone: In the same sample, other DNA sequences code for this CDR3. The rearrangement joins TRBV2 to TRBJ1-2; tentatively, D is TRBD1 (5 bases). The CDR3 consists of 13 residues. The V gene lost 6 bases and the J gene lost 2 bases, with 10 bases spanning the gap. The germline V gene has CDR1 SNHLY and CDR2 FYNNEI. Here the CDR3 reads CASRRQTNYGYTF. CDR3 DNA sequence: TGTGCCAGCAGGCGACAGACCAACTATGGCTACACCTTC.

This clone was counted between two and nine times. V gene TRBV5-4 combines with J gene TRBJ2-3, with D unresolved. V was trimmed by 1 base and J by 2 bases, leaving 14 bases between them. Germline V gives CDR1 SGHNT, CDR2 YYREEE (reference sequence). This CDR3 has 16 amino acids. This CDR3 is CASSLSNSGVTDTQYF. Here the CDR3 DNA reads TGTGCCAGCAGCTTGTCGAACTCCGGTGTCACAGATACGCAGTATTTT.

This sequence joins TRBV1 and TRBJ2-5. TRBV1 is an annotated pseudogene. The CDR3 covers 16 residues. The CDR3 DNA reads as TGCACCAGCGGGATCGGAGTCGACGAGGAATCGGAGACCCAGTACTTC. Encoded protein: CTSGIGVDEESETQYF.

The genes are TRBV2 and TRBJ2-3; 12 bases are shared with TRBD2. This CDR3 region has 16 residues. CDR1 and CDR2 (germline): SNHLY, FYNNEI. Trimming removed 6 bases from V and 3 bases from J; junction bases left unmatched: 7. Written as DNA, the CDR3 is TGTGCCAGCAGCGCCACTAGCGGGAGGTCGACAGATACGCAGTATTTT. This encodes CASSATSGRSTDTQYF. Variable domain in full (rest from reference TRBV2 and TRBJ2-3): EPEVTQTPSHQVTQMGQEVILRCVPISNHLYFYWYRQILGQKVEFLVSFYNNEISEKSEIFDDQFSVERPDGSNFTLKIRSTKLEDSAMYFCASSATSGRSTDTQYFGPGTRLTVL.

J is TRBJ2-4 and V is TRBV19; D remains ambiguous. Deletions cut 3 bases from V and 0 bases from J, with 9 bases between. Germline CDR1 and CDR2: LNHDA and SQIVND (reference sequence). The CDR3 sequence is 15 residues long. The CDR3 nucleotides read TGTGCCAGTAGTATGGGAATAACAGCCAAAAACATTCAGTACTTC. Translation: CASSMGITAKNIQYF.

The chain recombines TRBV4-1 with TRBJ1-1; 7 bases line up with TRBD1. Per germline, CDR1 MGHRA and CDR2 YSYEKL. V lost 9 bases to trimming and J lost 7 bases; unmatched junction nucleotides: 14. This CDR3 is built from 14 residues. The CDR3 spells CAREPGQNIDEAFF. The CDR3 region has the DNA TGCGCCAGGGAACCGGGACAGAACATTGATGAAGCTTTCTTT.

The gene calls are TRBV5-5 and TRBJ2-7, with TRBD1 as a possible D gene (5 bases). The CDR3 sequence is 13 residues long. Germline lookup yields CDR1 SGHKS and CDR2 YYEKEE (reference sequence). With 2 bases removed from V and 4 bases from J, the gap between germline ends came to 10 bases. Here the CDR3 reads CASSFRDRYEQYF. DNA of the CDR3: TGTGCCAGCAGCTTCAGGGATCGATACGAGCAGTACTTC.

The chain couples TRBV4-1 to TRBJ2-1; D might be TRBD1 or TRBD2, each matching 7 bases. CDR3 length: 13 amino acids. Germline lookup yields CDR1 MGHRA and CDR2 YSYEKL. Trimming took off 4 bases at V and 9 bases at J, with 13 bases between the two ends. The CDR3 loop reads CASSRPGGVEQFF. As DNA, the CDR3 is TGCGCCAGCAGCCGCCCAGGGGGGGTTGAGCAGTTCTTC.